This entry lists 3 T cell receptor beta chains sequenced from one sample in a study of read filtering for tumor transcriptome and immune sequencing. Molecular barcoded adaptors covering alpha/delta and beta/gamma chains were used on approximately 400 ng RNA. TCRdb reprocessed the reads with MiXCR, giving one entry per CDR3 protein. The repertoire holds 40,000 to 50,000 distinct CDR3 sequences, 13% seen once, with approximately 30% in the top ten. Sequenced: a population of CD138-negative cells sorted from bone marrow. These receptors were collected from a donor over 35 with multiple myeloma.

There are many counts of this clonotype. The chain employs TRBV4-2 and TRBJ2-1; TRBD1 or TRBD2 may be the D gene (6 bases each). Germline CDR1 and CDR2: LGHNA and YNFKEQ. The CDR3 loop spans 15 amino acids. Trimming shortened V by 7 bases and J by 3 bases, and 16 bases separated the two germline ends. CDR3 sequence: CASTPRGESYNEQFF. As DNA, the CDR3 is TGTGCCAGCACCCCGAGGGGGGAAAGCTACAATGAGCAGTTCTTC.

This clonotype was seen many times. CDR3 DNA: TGCAGTGCTGTCACAGATACGCAGTATTTT. Its protein product is CSAVTDTQYF. The chain carries TRBV20-1 and TRBJ2-3; no clear D gene. The CDR3 covers 10 residues. Trimming removed 5 bases at V and 2 bases at J, with 2 bases between. The germline V gene has CDR1 DFQATT and CDR2 SNEGSKA (reference sequence).

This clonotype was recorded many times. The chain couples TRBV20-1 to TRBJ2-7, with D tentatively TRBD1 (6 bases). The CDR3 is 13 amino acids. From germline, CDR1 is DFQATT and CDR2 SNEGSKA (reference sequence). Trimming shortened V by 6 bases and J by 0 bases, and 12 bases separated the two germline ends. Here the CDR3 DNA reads TGCAGTGCGGAGACAGGCTCCTCCTACGAGCAGTACTTC. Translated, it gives CSAETGSSYEQYF.